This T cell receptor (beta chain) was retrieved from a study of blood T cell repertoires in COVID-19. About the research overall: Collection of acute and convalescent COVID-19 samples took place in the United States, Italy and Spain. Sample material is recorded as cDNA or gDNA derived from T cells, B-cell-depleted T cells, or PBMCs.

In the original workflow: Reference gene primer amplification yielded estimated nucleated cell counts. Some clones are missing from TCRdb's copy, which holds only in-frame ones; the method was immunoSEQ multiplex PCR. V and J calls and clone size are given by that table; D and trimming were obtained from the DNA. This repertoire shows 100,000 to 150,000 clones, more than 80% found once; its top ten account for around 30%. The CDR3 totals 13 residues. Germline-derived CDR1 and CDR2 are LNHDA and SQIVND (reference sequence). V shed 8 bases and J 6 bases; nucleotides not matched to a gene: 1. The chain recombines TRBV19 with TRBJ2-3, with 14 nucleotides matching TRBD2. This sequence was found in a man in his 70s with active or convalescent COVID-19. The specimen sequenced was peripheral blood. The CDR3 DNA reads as TGTGCCAGTGGGACTAGCGGGAGTGATACGCAGTATTTT. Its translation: CASGTSGSDTQYF.